What follows is one T cell receptor (beta chain) and its context. The V gene's germline CDR1 is DFQATT and CDR2 SNEGSKA (reference sequence). Trimming cost V 3 bases and J 3 bases, with 18 bases left between them. The CDR3 has 17 amino acids. Authors' processing steps: Amplification of reference gene primers provided the estimated nucleated cell counts. Clones were sequenced by immunoSEQ multiplex PCR, and TCRdb holds only the in-frame ones, with some missing. That table gives V, J and clone size, and the DNA gave D and trimming. The table lists roughly 300,000 clones, about 85% of them singletons. The data derive from a study of blood T cell repertoires in COVID-19. On the study more broadly: The United States, Italy and Spain were the sources of the acute and convalescent COVID-19 samples. The cDNA or gDNA used as material had been derived from T cells, B-cell-depleted T cells, or PBMCs.

Sample: peripheral blood. V usage is TRBV20-1 and J usage is TRBJ2-6; weak D call: TRBD2 (8 bases). The TCR originated in a human donor in a cohort sampled during active COVID-19. In DNA, the CDR3 is TGCAGTGCTAGTCCGGGAGGGGGCGCTTTTGGGGCCAACGTCCTGACTTTC. It yields the protein CSASPGGGAFGANVLTF.